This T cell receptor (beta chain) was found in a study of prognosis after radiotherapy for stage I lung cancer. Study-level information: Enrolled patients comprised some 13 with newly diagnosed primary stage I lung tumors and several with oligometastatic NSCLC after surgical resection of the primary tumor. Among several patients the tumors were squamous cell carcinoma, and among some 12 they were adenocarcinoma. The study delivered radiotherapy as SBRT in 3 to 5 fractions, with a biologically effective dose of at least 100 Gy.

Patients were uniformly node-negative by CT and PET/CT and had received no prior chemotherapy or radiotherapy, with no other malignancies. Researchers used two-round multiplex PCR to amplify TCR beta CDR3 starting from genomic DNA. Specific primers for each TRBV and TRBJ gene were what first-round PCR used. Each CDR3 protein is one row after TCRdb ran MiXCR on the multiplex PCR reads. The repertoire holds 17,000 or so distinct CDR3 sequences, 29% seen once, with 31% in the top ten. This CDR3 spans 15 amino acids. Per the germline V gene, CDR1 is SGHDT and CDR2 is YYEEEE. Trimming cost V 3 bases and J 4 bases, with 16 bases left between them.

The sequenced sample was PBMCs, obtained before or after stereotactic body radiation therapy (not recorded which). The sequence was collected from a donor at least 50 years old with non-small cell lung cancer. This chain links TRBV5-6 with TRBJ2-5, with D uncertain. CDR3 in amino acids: CASSWAGPAPETQYF. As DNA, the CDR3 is TGTGCCAGCAGCTGGGCCGGGCCCGCGCCAGAGACCCAGTACTTC.